Each of the 19 T cell receptor beta chains below was sequenced from the same sample in a study of CD8 T cells in Susac syndrome. RNA, at roughly 0.45 to 1 ug, was reverse transcribed with random hexamers. TCRdb analysed the immunoSEQ multiplex PCR reads with MiXCR anew, one entry per CDR3 protein. The data show roughly 120,000 distinct CDR3 sequences, roughly 93% seen once. Source material: CD8+ T cells from PBMCs. Receptor source: a human donor with multiple sclerosis.

This chain connects TRBV9 to TRBJ2-1; 15 bases map to TRBD2. J was trimmed by 6 bases and V by 3 bases; bases with no gene match: 1. CDR1 is SGDLS and CDR2 is YYNGEE in the germline V gene. The length of the CDR3 is 15 residues. CDR3 protein: CASSGTSGRANEQFF. The DNA for the CDR3 is TGTGCCAGCAGCGGGACTAGCGGGAGGGCCAATGAGCAGTTCTTC.

The rearrangement uses TRBV5-1 and TRBJ2-3; TRBD2 matches at 7 bases. This CDR3 is built from 18 residues. Losses at the gene ends were 1 base for V and 0 bases for J; bases not matched to a gene: 11. Germline V gene sequence: CDR1 SGHRS, CDR2 YFSETQ. CDR3 loop: CASSLMGERDASTDTQYF. The CDR3 coding sequence is TGCGCCAGCAGCTTGATGGGGGAGCGGGATGCTAGCACAGATACGCAGTATTTT.

This chain joins TRBV13 and TRBJ1-4; D remains ambiguous. CDR3 length equals 13 residues. Trimming took off 0 bases at V and 6 bases at J, with 5 bases between the two ends. Germline CDR1 reads PRHDT; CDR2 reads FYEKMQ (reference sequence). The CDR3 loop reads CASSLGLDEKLFF. CDR3 DNA: TGTGCCAGCAGCTTAGGGCTAGATGAAAAACTGTTTTTT.

This rearrangement joins TRBV13 to TRBJ1-2; TRBD1 matches at 8 bases. V dropped 6 bases and J dropped 4; count of bases not matched to a gene: 7. This CDR3 region has 14 residues. Germline CDR1 is PRHDT and CDR2 is FYEKMQ (reference sequence). CDR3 nucleotide sequence: TGTGCCAGCAGTCGTACAGGGGGGAGCTATGGCTACACCTTC. Protein sequence: CASSRTGGSYGYTF.

This chain uses TRBV3-1 with TRBJ2-7, with 10 bases fitting TRBD2. The germline V gene encodes CDR1 LGHDT and CDR2 YNNKEL (reference sequence). The trim removed 0 bases at V and 4 bases at J, leaving 9 bases unmatched. The CDR3 sequence is 17 residues long. The CDR3 spells CASSQDRWLAGVYEQYV. DNA of the CDR3: TGTGCCAGCAGCCAAGATAGGTGGCTAGCGGGAGTATACGAGCAGTACGTC.

This sequence joins TRBV9 and TRBJ2-7, with D hard to call. Trimming took off 0 bases at V and 1 base at J, with 11 bases between the two ends. The CDR3 loop spans 15 amino acids. Germline CDR1 SGDLS, CDR2 YYNGEE. CDR3 DNA sequence: TGTGCCAGCAGCGTAGAAGGACGGTCATCCTACGAGCAGTACTTC. Its protein product is CASSVEGRSSYEQYF. The variable domain in full, completed from reference TRBV9 and TRBJ2-7, reads DSGVTQTPKHLITATGQRVTLRCSPRSGDLSVYWYQQSLDQGLQFLIQYYNGEERAKGNILERFSAQQFPDLHSELNLSSLELGDSALYFCASSVEGRSSYEQYFGPGTRLTVT.

The genes are TRBV10-2 and TRBJ2-5; 10 positions match TRBD1. Losses at the gene ends were 5 bases for V and 5 bases for J; bases not matched to a gene: 8. The CDR3 spans 15 residues. Per germline, CDR1 WSHSY and CDR2 SAAADI. The CDR3 DNA sequence: TGCGCCAGCAGTTCCCCCGGGACAGGGGATGAGACCCAGTACTTC. This sequence encodes CASSSPGTGDETQYF.

V and J are TRBV30 and TRBJ1-1; weak D call: TRBD1 (6 bases). Trimming shortened V by 8 bases and J by 5 bases, and 9 bases separated the two germline ends. Germline V lookup: CDR1 GTSNPN, CDR2 SVGIG (reference sequence). The CDR3 contains 10 residues. This CDR3 reads CAAGETEAFF. The CDR3 nucleotides are TGTGCCGCAGGGGAAACTGAAGCTTTCTTT.

V usage is TRBV12-3 or TRBV12-4 and J usage is TRBJ2-7; the D is unclear. Trimming removed 2 bases at V and 4 bases at J, with 9 bases between. The CDR3 loop spans 13 amino acids. This chain's CDR3 is CASSLRTPYEQYV. CDR3 DNA: TGTGCCAGCAGTTTACGCACTCCTTACGAGCAGTACGTC.

The CDR3 reads CSVGVGAQETQYF. DNA of the CDR3: TGCAGCGTTGGTGTGGGAGCGCAAGAGACCCAGTACTTC. V and J are TRBV29-1 and TRBJ2-5; TRBD2 is a possible D gene (5 bases). Trimming removed 4 bases from V and 2 bases from J, with 11 bases in between. This CDR3 region has 13 residues. Germline loops: CDR1 SQVTM, CDR2 ANQGSEA.

The J gene is TRBJ2-2, the V gene TRBV14; the match to TRBD1 covers 8 bases. Trimming removed 1 base from V and 3 bases from J; junction bases left unmatched: 7. Germline V CDR1 and CDR2: SGHDN, FVKESK. CDR3 length: 17 amino acids. CDR3 coding DNA: TGTGCCAGCAGCCAAGTTCAGGGGGCGCGGGACACCGGGGAGCTGTTTTTT. This translates into CASSQVQGARDTGELFF.

The rearrangement uses TRBV5-4 and TRBJ1-1; D possibly corresponds to TRBD1 (5 bases). Per the germline V gene, CDR1 is SGHNT and CDR2 is YYREEE (reference sequence). The CDR3 extends over 12 amino acids. The V end lost 7 bases, the J end lost 5 bases, and 12 bases lay between the germline ends. The CDR3 DNA sequence: TGTGCCAGCCAGGGAAGTTCGACTGAAGCTTTCTTT. This codes for CASQGSSTEAFF. Looking up the rest from reference TRBV5-4 and TRBJ1-1 gives the full variable domain: ETGVTQSPTHLIKTRGQQVTLRCSSQSGHNTVSWYQQALGQGPQFIFQYYREEENGRGNFPPRFSGLQFPNYSSELNVNALELDDSALYLCASQGSSTEAFFGQGTRLTVV.

The gene calls are TRBV9 and TRBJ2-1, with 8 nucleotides matching TRBD2. Germline V lookup: CDR1 SGDLS, CDR2 YYNGEE. The V and J ends lost 7 bases and 2 bases, in that order; junction bases with no gene match: 8. The CDR3 runs 15 residues. The CDR3 DNA reads as TGTGCCAGCTCCCCCGGGGGGGCAACCTACAATGAGCAGTTCTTC. Translating gives CASSPGGATYNEQFF. The entire variable domain, with the rest obtained from reference TRBV9 and TRBJ2-1, is as follows: DSGVTQTPKHLITATGQRVTLRCSPRSGDLSVYWYQQSLDQGLQFLIQYYNGEERAKGNILERFSAQQFPDLHSELNLSSLELGDSALYFCASSPGGATYNEQFFGPGTRLTVL.

The sample holds one count of this clonotype. The chain recombines TRBV4-1 with TRBJ2-7, with TRBD2 matching over 11 bases. In germline, CDR1 is MGHRA, CDR2 YSYEKL. J was trimmed by 3 bases and V by 3 bases; bases with no gene match: 7. This CDR3 has 16 amino acids. The CDR3 DNA sequence: TGCGCCAGCAGCCACCCTACACTAGCGGGGGACTACGAGCAGTACTTC. Translated: CASSHPTLAGDYEQYF.

The V and J genes are TRBV15 and TRBJ1-5; D perhaps matches TRBD1 (6 bases). V lost 0 bases and J 3 bases, leaving 12 bases between the germline ends. Per germline, CDR1 LNHNV and CDR2 YYDKDF (reference sequence). This CDR3 is 16 amino acids long. The CDR3 DNA is TGTGCCACCAGCAGAGACGCCGACAGGTTCAATCAGCCCCAGCATTTT. Protein sequence: CATSRDADRFNQPQHF.

V usage is TRBV4-1 and J usage is TRBJ2-5, with no clear D. Germline CDR1 MGHRA, CDR2 YSYEKL. Trimming removed 1 base at V and 3 bases at J, with 9 bases between. The CDR3 is 14 residues long. Written as DNA, the CDR3 is TGCGCCAGCAGCCAAGTCCCCGTTAAAGAGACCCAGTACTTC. Translating it yields CASSQVPVKETQYF.

The V gene is TRBV13, the J gene TRBJ2-7; D is uncertain. V lost 0 bases and J lost 4, with 4 bases in between. The length of the CDR3 is 12 residues. CDR1 is PRHDT and CDR2 is FYEKMQ in the germline V gene (reference sequence). CDR3 in DNA: TGTGCCAGCAGCTTAGGCGGTTACGAGCAGTACGTC. Translating it yields CASSLGGYEQYV.

In this sample, this clonotype turned up once. The chain employs TRBV9 and TRBJ2-1, with a tentative D call TRBD1 (5 bases). The CDR3 sequence is 17 residues long. Trimming stripped 0 bases from V and 5 bases from J, with 18 bases between. CDR1 is SGDLS and CDR2 is YYNGEE in the germline V gene. CDR3 DNA: TGTGCCAGCAGCGTAGTTCCAGGACACCGATCCAACAATGAGCAGTTCTTC. This encodes CASSVVPGHRSNNEQFF.

The V gene is TRBV20-1, the J gene TRBJ2-7, with D possibly being TRBD2 (5 bases). The germline CDR1 and CDR2 sequences are DFQATT and SNEGSKA (reference sequence). This CDR3 is 13 amino acids long. The germline V and J ends were trimmed by 3 bases and 3 bases, with 12 bases remaining between them. The CDR3 loop is CSARTTSFYEQYF. The CDR3 nucleotides are TGCAGTGCTAGGACAACTAGTTTCTACGAGCAGTACTTC.